Each of the 8 T cell receptor beta chains below was sequenced from the same sample in a study of beta chain features in type 1 diabetes. Every bit of the isolated RNA underwent reverse transcription, so sequencing read expressed TCRB transcripts. Clones were read by immunoSEQ multiplex PCR, and TCRdb kept only the in-frame ones, dropping some. The repertoire holds about 360,000 clones, with around an eighth as singletons. The sequenced material came from naive CD4+ T cells from blood. The receptors stem from a man aged 18 to 30 in good health.

This rearrangement joins TRBV4-3 to TRBJ2-7, with 9 bases matching TRBD1. This CDR3 spans 16 amino acids. From germline, CDR1 is LGHNA and CDR2 YSLEER. Unmatched junction bases numbered 14, after V lost 3 bases and J lost 8 bases. The CDR3 sequence: CASSQTDRGIFTQQYF. DNA for the CDR3: TGCGCCAGCAGCCAGACCGACAGGGGGATATTCACGCAGCAGTACTTC.

V usage is TRBV7-3 and J usage is TRBJ2-6, with a weak D call TRBD1 (5 bases). Trimming stripped 5 bases from V and 0 bases from J, with 17 bases between. Per the germline V gene, CDR1 is SGHTA and CDR2 is FQGTGA. This CDR3 is built from 18 residues. The CDR3 DNA reads as TGTGCCAGCAGCCCCCCAGCCCCAGGGTTCTCTGGGGCCAACGTCCTGACTTTC. Protein sequence: CASSPPAPGFSGANVLTF.

V usage is TRBV4-1 and J usage is TRBJ1-1; D is ambiguous. From germline, CDR1 is MGHRA and CDR2 YSYEKL. The CDR3 length is 14 residues. Trimming left V 6 bases short and J 4 bases short, with 15 bases between. The CDR3 protein is CASSSTVRITEAFF. CDR3 DNA sequence: TGCGCCAGCAGTAGTACGGTTCGTATCACTGAAGCTTTCTTT.

The table lists this clone with a few counts. The chain employs TRBV29-1 and TRBJ2-7; D is unclear. The CDR3 is made up of 15 amino acids. V was trimmed by 0 bases and J by 0 bases, leaving 12 bases between them. Looked up from germline, CDR1 is SQVTM and CDR2 is ANQGSEA. CDR3 sequence (DNA): TGCAGCGTTGAAGATCGAGCCGCTAGCTCCTACGAGCAGTACTTC. This codes for CSVEDRAASSYEQYF.

The gene calls are TRBV7-2 and TRBJ2-5; D is unresolved. There are 13 residues in the CDR3. With 0 bases removed from V and 4 bases from J, the gap between germline ends came to 6 bases. In germline, CDR1 is SGHTA, CDR2 FQGNSA. CDR3 sequence: CASSLAPGETQYF. CDR3 coding DNA: TGTGCCAGCAGCTTAGCACCAGGAGAGACCCAGTACTTC.

A few counts support this clone. The chain carries TRBV28 and TRBJ1-2; 8 positions agree with TRBD1. The junction had 4 bases not matched to a gene; V was cut back by 5 bases and J by 5 bases. This CDR3 contains 13 residues. The V gene's germline CDR1 is MDHEN and CDR2 SYDVKM. CDR3 protein: CASSNGQGYGYTF. In nucleotides, the CDR3 is TGTGCCAGCAGTAACGGACAGGGATATGGCTACACCTTC.

This clone was observed a few times. V is TRBV27 and J is TRBJ1-5; no definite D call. V gave up 0 bases and J gave up 6 bases, with 9 bases separating them. Germline CDR1 and CDR2: MNHEY and SMNVEV (reference sequence). The CDR3 length is 14 residues. CDR3 loop: CASSLSTGFQPQHF. In DNA form, the CDR3 reads TGTGCCAGCAGTTTATCGACGGGATTTCAGCCCCAGCATTTT.

The chain uses TRBV28 and TRBJ2-2; 9 nucleotides agree with TRBD1. Germline V lookup: CDR1 MDHEN, CDR2 SYDVKM. CDR3 size: 17 residues. Trimming cost V 3 bases and J 3 bases; bases outside gene matches: 8. In DNA form, the CDR3 reads TGTGCCAGCAGTTTTTCCATTGGGACAGGGTACACCGGGGAGCTGTTTTTT. Translation: CASSFSIGTGYTGELFF. The variable domain in full, with the rest retrieved from reference TRBV28 and TRBJ2-2, is DVKVTQSSRYLVKRTGEKVFLECVQDMDHENMFWYRQDPGLGLRLIYFSYDVKMKEKGDIPEGYSVSREKKERFSLILESASTNQTSMYLCASSFSIGTGYTGELFFGEGSRLTVL.